Below, 4 T cell receptor beta chains from the same sample are listed, as sequenced in a study of blood T cell repertoires in COVID-19. Profiling relied on immunoSEQ multiplex PCR, and the TCRdb table lists in-frame clones only, not all of them. The table has fewer than 200,000 clones, about four fifths seen once. Material for sequencing was peripheral blood. The receptors were sampled from a woman aged 80 or older with acute or convalescent COVID-19.

The genes are TRBV5-1 and TRBJ1-3, with TRBD1 matching over 9 bases. V was pared by 3 bases and J by 0 bases, with 7 bases of the junction left unmatched. The germline V gene has CDR1 SGHRS and CDR2 YFSETQ. This CDR3 has 17 residues. As DNA, the CDR3 is TGCGCCAGCAGCTACGGGACAGGGATAGACTCTGGAAACACCATATATTTT. This encodes CASSYGTGIDSGNTIYF.

The chain carries TRBV6-1 and TRBJ2-1; 12 bases are shared with TRBD2. The CDR3 contains 18 residues. From germline, CDR1 is MNHNS and CDR2 SASEGT. With 1 base clipped from V and 9 bases from J, the junction kept 13 bases outside the gene matches. The DNA of the CDR3 is TGTGCCAGCAGTGAAGGGAGGGGTCTAGCGGGAGGGCCTCCTGAGCAGTTCTTC. Translating it yields CASSEGRGLAGGPPEQFF.

This chain joins TRBV6-5 and TRBJ1-6; 7 nucleotides agree with TRBD1. The CDR3 runs to 15 residues. The germline gives CDR1 MNHEY, CDR2 SVGAGI. The V gene end was trimmed by 9 bases and the J gene end by 6 bases; junction bases not matched to a gene: 11. In DNA, the CDR3 is TGTGCCAGTGACAGGGAAGGGCTAGGTAATTCACCCCTCCACTTT. Its translation is CASDREGLGNSPLHF.

The rearrangement uses TRBV25-1 and TRBJ2-1, with D unresolved. This CDR3 is built from 16 residues. CDR1 and CDR2 (germline): MGHDK, SYGVNS. V dropped 3 bases and J dropped 0 bases, with 12 bases sitting between them. In DNA, the CDR3 is TGTGCCAGCAGTGAGTCTACCCACCCCTCCTACAATGAGCAGTTCTTC. It is translated as CASSESTHPSYNEQFF.